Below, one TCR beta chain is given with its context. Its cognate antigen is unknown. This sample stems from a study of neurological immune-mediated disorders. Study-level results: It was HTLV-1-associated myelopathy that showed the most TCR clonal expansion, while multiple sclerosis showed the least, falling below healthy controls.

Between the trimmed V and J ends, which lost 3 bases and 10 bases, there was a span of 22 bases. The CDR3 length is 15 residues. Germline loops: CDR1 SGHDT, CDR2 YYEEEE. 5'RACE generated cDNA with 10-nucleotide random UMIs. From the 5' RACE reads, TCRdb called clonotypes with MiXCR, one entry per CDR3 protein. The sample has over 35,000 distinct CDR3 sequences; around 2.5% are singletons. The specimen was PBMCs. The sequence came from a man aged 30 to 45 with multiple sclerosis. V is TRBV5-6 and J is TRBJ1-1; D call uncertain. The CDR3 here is CASSSLAGSRPSAFF. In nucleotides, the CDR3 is TGTGCCAGCAGCTCCCTGGCCGGGTCTCGGCCGTCAGCTTTCTTT.